The T cell receptor (beta chain) under discussion was sequenced for a study of T cell responses to AZD1222 COVID-19 vaccine. Study-level points and caveats: Mostly white British, mostly female donors; authors suggested clonal diversity may be underestimated.

Of note for this clone: Antigen unknown.

The CDR3 has 13 amino acids. From germline, CDR1 is SGHDT and CDR2 YYEEEE. The V end was cut by 4 bases, the J end by 1 base, with 8 bases between. Sequencing used immunoSEQ multiplex PCR; TCRdb keeps in-frame clones, though not all of them. The repertoire holds 55,000 to 75,000 clones, with 85% as singletons. The TCR was taken from an adult in good health. Sample: peripheral blood, taken on day 0 of AZD1222 vaccination. The chain has TRBV5-6 and TRBJ1-1; possibly TRBD1 for D (5 bases). The CDR3 DNA reads TGTGCCAGCAGCCCGACAGCGAACACTGAAGCTTTCTTT. This codes for CASSPTANTEAFF.